The rows below give T cell receptor beta chains drawn from one sample of a study of early T cells in non-severe SARS-CoV-2 infection. TCRdb used MiXCR to reprocess the 5' RACE reads, holding one entry per CDR3 protein. The table has tens of thousands of distinct CDR3 sequences, roughly 5.7% seen once. What was sequenced was whole blood. Receptors were obtained from an adult who was a healthcare worker with PCR-confirmed SARS-CoV-2 infection or an uninfected control (not recorded which). CDR3s leave out the opening cysteine and the closing phenylalanine or tryptophan. A D gene is named only where the DNA matches it firmly.

D	V	length	CDR3
NA	TRBV28	15	ASPPSLVGGPYNEQF
NA	TRBV28	12	ASSPGSVYQPQH
NA	TRBV7-9	9	ASSPLWTQY
NA	TRBV18	12	ASSPGRNTYEQY
NA	TRBV29-1	11	SAGIQGGNEQF
NA	TRBV6-1	13	ASNPNVYSNQPQH
NA	TRBV20-1	11	SARWRNTGELF
NA	TRBV2	13	ASSADSPYNSPLH
NA	TRBV27	15	ASSLSPLGTSNSPLH
TRBD1	TRBV18	13	ASSPVKQGAGEQY
NA	TRBV2	12	ASRENRVGEKLF
NA	TRBV4-3	12	ASSLGRDDYGYT
TRBD2	TRBV20-1	13	SARDLAVSSYEQY
TRBD2	TRBV7-9	15	ASSLAVGASGPYEQY
TRBD2	TRBV20-1	14	SASAVRGAGAYEQY
NA	TRBV18	10	ASSSGGREQY
NA	TRBV7-6	13	ASSLGAGMNTEAF
NA	TRBV6-5	16	ASSYRGSLGSYNSPLH
TRBD2	TRBV15	14	ATSPGEGHVADTQY
TRBD1	TRBV10-3	14	AISASVQGGGGELF
TRBD2	TRBV7-9	12	ASSLAGGVDEQF
TRBD2	TRBV6-5	13	ASRRDYFGTDEQF
TRBD1	TRBV18	14	ASSPPLTTGAYEQY
TRBD2	TRBV3-1	13	ASSRRGGPTDTQY
TRBD2	TRBV6-2/TRBV6-3	13	ASSYGLADQETQY
TRBD2	TRBV7-2	13	ASSLVPSGGREQF
TRBD1	TRBV12-3/TRBV12-4	13	ASSLGQGVNNEQF
NA	TRBV20-1	12	SARSGGRNTEAF
NA	TRBV18	12	ASSPRQFTDTQY
NA	TRBV11-3	15	ASSLRSRRPYPYEQY
NA	TRBV13	11	ASSPSPAGELF
NA	TRBV4-1	12	ASSQSRLTDTQY
TRBD1	TRBV7-8	14	ASSLSSGQGASEAF
TRBD1	TRBV28	14	ASSSWTGGIGNTIY
NA	TRBV7-8	12	ASSLQGPAGELF
NA	TRBV18	11	ASSPASTDTQY
TRBD1	TRBV5-5	13	ASSLTGTGGETQY
NA	TRBV11-2	12	ASSPTGPYNEQF
TRBD2	TRBV18	11	ASSPGRAETQY
TRBD2	TRBV11-2	13	ASSLFAGGPGEQF
NA	TRBV5-5	10	ASSYEVYGYT
NA	TRBV10-2	14	ASSAEGELGNNEQF
NA	TRBV5-1	10	ASSVPNTEAF
TRBD1	TRBV7-7	11	ASSPGQGNEQY
NA	TRBV29-1	12	SVERMGWATEAF
TRBD2	TRBV7-6	13	ASSSPSGRGETQY
TRBD1	TRBV12-3/TRBV12-4	12	ASSFQDRDTEAF
TRBD1	TRBV11-2	11	ASSLETGVEQF
NA	TRBV18	11	ASSPGYGTPLH
TRBD1	TRBV7-2	13	ASSFDRGETYEQY
NA	TRBV6-6	11	ASTQTPNYGYT
TRBD2	TRBV29-1	12	SVDGEGSYNEQF